This TCR delta chain is drawn from a study of γδ T cells in repeated Plasmodium falciparum infection. Study details: Malian samples came from no-transmission periods or across acute febrile malaria episodes.

TCRdb fed the multiplex PCR reads to CATT. This sample has around 86,000 delta-chain clones, with almost 1.5% found just once. A few counts support this clone. TCRdb records a much larger clone's protein for this DNA, with a difference at residue 12 that likely arises from a read error; the protein given is the translation of the DNA. V was shortened by 5 bases and J by 0 bases, with 28 bases between the two germline ends. CDR1 TSWWSYY and CDR2 QGS come from the germline V gene. The CDR3 length is 20 residues. Vgamma9/Vdelta2+ and Vdelta2-negative gammadelta T cells were flow-sorted from PBMC for bulk sequencing.

What was sequenced was gamma-delta T cells from blood. The sequence was obtained from a pool of human donors (malaria-infected and uninfected, not separated). This chain connects TRDV1 to TRDJ1, with a possible D match to TRDD2 (5 bases). The CDR3 is CALGPFLSSVRASYTDKLIF. The CDR3 coding sequence is TGTGCTCTTGGGCCTTTCCTCTCCTCCGTACGAGCTTCTTACACCGATAAACTCATCTTT.